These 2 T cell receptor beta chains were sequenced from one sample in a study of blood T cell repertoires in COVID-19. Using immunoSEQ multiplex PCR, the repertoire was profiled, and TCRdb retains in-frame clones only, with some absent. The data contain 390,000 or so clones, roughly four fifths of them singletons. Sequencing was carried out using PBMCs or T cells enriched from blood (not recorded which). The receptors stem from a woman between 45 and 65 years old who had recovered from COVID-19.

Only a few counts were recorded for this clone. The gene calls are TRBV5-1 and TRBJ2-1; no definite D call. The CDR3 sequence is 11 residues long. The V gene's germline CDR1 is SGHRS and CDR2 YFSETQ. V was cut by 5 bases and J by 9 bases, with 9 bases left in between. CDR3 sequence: CASRQTGEQFF. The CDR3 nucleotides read TGCGCCAGCAGACAAACGGGTGAGCAGTTCTTC.

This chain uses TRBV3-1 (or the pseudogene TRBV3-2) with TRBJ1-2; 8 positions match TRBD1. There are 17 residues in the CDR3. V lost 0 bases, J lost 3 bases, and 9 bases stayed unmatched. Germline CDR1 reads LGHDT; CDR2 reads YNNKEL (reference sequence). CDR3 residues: CASSQEFAAGGDYGYTF. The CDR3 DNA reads TGTGCCAGCAGCCAAGAGTTTGCGGCAGGGGGCGACTATGGCTACACCTTC.